This TCR beta chain came from a study of naive and memory T cell subsets (TCRdb year 2017). With regard to the full study: The figure summarizing these samples reported ten or so blood donors, 7 tuberculin skin test biopsies and 3 saline control biopsies. Skin biopsies were taken from tuberculin skin test sites or from saline-injected control sites and were processed for RNA extraction as described before. PCR2 was typically performed as a SYBR Green qPCR that was stopped at a set threshold, although end-point PCR (around 6 cycles) could be used instead for low-input samples.

This clonotype appeared many times. Its antigen target is currently unknown. Base qualities are missing; no much larger clone stands one base away. The CDR3 runs 15 amino acids, cysteine and phenylalanine included. Only CDR3 DNA remains: 45 bases, in frame from the first base. V is reduced by 4 bases and J by 4 bases, leaving a spacing of 14 bases between them. CDR1 and CDR2, looked up from the germline V gene, are LGHNA and YSLEER. The treatment or condition label here, explained by the study, means: skin biopsy from PPD injection site in Mantoux-positive individual. Using 3' ligation of a UMI-containing oligonucleotide to TCR cDNA, the study laid out a robust and sensitive protocol to amplify, sequence and analyze TCRs. Tuberculin skin test biopsies came from sites injected with PPD in individuals with a positive Mantoux test. Total RNA was treated with RQ1 DNase, without cell sorting, prior to reverse transcription, with an input of roughly 1 to 1000 ng being targeted. Libraries were prepared from skin biopsies and whole blood to test how robust the pipeline was in samples where T cells are a minority population.

Findings and caveats that apply to the study as a whole: The RNA-based method was acknowledged as potentially sensitive to TCR transcript changes with T cell activation and differentiation. The higher numbers of TCRs at tuberculin skin test sites were interpreted as T cell infiltration of a delayed type IV hypersensitivity reaction. The paper did not give details of skin biopsy collection and RNA processing, instead referencing earlier studies for those details. Both types of skin biopsy reportedly yielded TCR sequences, though far more TCRs came from tuberculin skin test sites.

Library preparation was by UMI-ligation and nested PCR. Four rounds of PCR, run with the SP2 primer together with nested alpha and beta constant region primers, were used to amplify the ligated cDNA. TCR RNA was reverse transcribed with SuperScript IV using alpha and beta constant region primers for the blood and skin samples. An oligonucleotide carrying the Illumina SP2 primer and a UMI was ligated to the cDNA 3' end using T4 RNA ligase 1. To prevent hairpin formation, the 12-nucleotide UMI was made up of two random hexamers with an eight-base spacer between them. From the second PCR onward, the TCR alpha and beta chain libraries were handled separately, and dual indexing was used for multiplexing. After pooling, the indexed libraries were analyzed by capillary electrophoresis and sequenced on either an Illumina MiSeq or NextSeq. Libraries were spiked with PhiX DNA at about 5-8% so that base diversity was increased and cluster recognition was improved. In the original analysis: Demultiplexor took UMIs from read 2, joined the UMIs to the TCR sequence from read 1, and separated reads according to sample indices. V and J genes and V-J junctions were identified by Decombinator, and each TCR was assigned a five-part identifier that included V and J deletions. Collapsinator used UMIs to correct sequencing errors and PCR amplification heterogeneity, yielding UMI-based abundance per TCR. CDR3Translator converted identifiers to nucleotide sequence, translated to amino acids, and extracted CDR3 regions using terminal motifs. After normalization to the amount of input RNA, the error-corrected alpha and beta TCR counts from blood and from skin were compared. TCRdb took the public reads, trimmed them with fastp at Q25, ran MiXCR for clone calling and kept in-frame beta chains. Rows are unified per CDR3 protein, each entry keeping the most common DNA and genes. The V and J calls shown here were made by TCRdb, not taken from the authors' results. The sample table records 20,000 to 25,000 distinct CDR3 sequences; 4.5% to 7% of these occur just once. Approximately 6% of the sample rests with the top ten.

The chain joins TRBV4-3 to TRBJ2-1; possibly the D gene is TRBD1, per 5 matching bases. The TCR originated in an adult in good health. Sequences were derived from skin, sampled from a tuberculin skin test site. CDR3 region: CASSLQGADYNEQFF. The DNA sequence reads TGCGCCAGCAGCCTACAAGGGGCAGATTACAATGAGCAGTTCTTC.